One sample yielded the 26 T cell receptor beta chains listed below, sequenced in a study of vaccination effects on CD4 cells after COVID-19. Assay: immunoSEQ multiplex PCR; the TCRdb copy retains only in-frame clones and omits some. This table has tens of thousands of clones, approximately 75% appearing once. Their specific antigens are unknown. Before any sequencing was done, the ViraFEST assay used viral peptide pools to expand antigen-specific CD4+ T cells. With roughly nine days of culture completed, CD4+ T cells were isolated. The study found no prior SARS-CoV-2 infection in the vaccine recipients, who tested negative for nucleocapsid antibodies. The sequenced sample was CD4+ T cells from PBMCs cultured with HCoV-NL63 spike peptides, obtained before COVID-19 vaccination. The receptors derive from a human donor who received a COVID-19 vaccine.

The chain recombines TRBV6-5 with TRBJ1-5; perhaps TRBD1 as D (5 bases). This CDR3 spans 13 amino acids. The ends were cut back, 6 bases at V and 7 bases at J, with 13 bases in the middle. Germline V CDR1 and CDR2: MNHEY, SVGAGI. The CDR3 sequence is CASRYWGGQPQHF. Here the CDR3 DNA reads TGTGCCAGCAGATATTGGGGCGGGCAGCCCCAGCATTTT.

The J gene is TRBJ1-2, the V gene TRBV2; D not certain. CDR3 length equals 15 residues. The V end was cut by 3 bases, the J end by 4 bases, with 15 bases between. The germline CDR1 and CDR2 sequences are SNHLY and FYNNEI. CDR3 region: CASSDDLNRVYGYTF. CDR3 DNA: TGTGCCAGCAGTGATGATCTCAATCGAGTCTATGGCTACACCTTC.

The J gene is TRBJ2-5, the V gene TRBV9, with D maybe TRBD2 (7 bases). Trimming removed 3 bases at V and 2 bases at J, with 14 bases between. The CDR3 is 15 residues long. The V gene's germline CDR1 is SGDLS and CDR2 YYNGEE. The CDR3 nucleotides read TGTGCCAGCAGCGCCTATGGGAGGGGGCAAGAGACCCAGTACTTC. Protein: CASSAYGRGQETQYF.

The chain links TRBV4-2 to TRBJ1-2, with D hard to call. V was trimmed by 0 bases and J by 8 bases, leaving 13 bases between them. Germline CDR1 is LGHNA and CDR2 is YNFKEQ. The length of the CDR3 is 14 residues. CDR3 bases: TGTGCCAGCAGCCAAGACGACATCGGCAAGGGCTACACCTTC. It translates to CASSQDDIGKGYTF.

The V gene is TRBV10-3, the J gene TRBJ1-2, with D uncertain. With 0 bases removed from V and 1 base from J, the gap between germline ends came to 9 bases. This CDR3 has 15 residues. From germline, CDR1 is ENHRY and CDR2 SYGVKD. The CDR3 DNA reads TGTGCCATCAGTGAGTCGCCCAGGAATAACTATGGCTACACCTTC. Translating gives CAISESPRNNYGYTF.

This chain joins TRBV2 and TRBJ1-4; TRBD1 is a possible D gene (6 bases). Germline assignment: CDR1 SNHLY and CDR2 FYNNEI. The CDR3 has 14 amino acids. Trimming removed 3 bases from V and 8 bases from J, with 13 bases in between. The CDR3 reads CASSEIGGGEKLFF. The CDR3 nucleotides are TGTGCCAGCAGTGAGATAGGGGGTGGGGAAAAACTGTTTTTT. Full variable domain (missing parts from reference TRBV2 and TRBJ1-4): EPEVTQTPSHQVTQMGQEVILRCVPISNHLYFYWYRQILGQKVEFLVSFYNNEISEKSEIFDDQFSVERPDGSNFTLKIRSTKLEDSAMYFCASSEIGGGEKLFFGSGTQLSVL.

The CDR3 bases are TGTGCCACATCAAGGGACGCTAACTATGGCTACACCTTC. Its protein product is CATSRDANYGYTF. V usage is TRBV24-1 and J usage is TRBJ1-2; a weak D match, TRBD1 (5 bases). The CDR3 is 13 residues long. Looked up from germline, CDR1 is KGHDR and CDR2 is SFDVKD. Trimming stripped 10 bases from V and 0 bases from J, with 11 bases between.

This rearrangement joins TRBV6-5 to TRBJ2-2; no firm D call. The CDR3 loop spans 12 amino acids. Germline V gene data show CDR1 as MNHEY and CDR2 as SVGAGI. Trimming removed 6 bases at V and 6 bases at J, with 8 bases between. The CDR3 DNA follows: TGTGCCAGCAGCACCGGAGCCGGGGAGCTGTTTTTT. Amino acids: CASSTGAGELFF.

This clone showed up just a few times. This chain joins TRBV10-1 and TRBJ2-7; D is uncertain. This CDR3 is built from 13 residues. Germline-derived CDR1 and CDR2 are WNHNN and SYGVQD (reference sequence). V was trimmed by 3 bases and J by 2 bases, leaving 8 bases between them. The CDR3: CASSEELPYEQYV. The CDR3 DNA is TGCGCCAGCAGTGAAGAACTTCCCTACGAGCAGTACGTC.

The genes are TRBV4-3 and TRBJ1-3; D possibly corresponds to TRBD1 (5 bases). V lost 0 bases and J lost 2, with 5 bases in between. Germline V CDR1 and CDR2: LGHNA, YSLEER. This CDR3 contains 14 residues. CDR3 sequence reads: CASSQDRAGNTIYF. Written as DNA, the CDR3 is TGCGCCAGCAGCCAAGACAGGGCTGGAAACACCATATATTTT.

The V and J genes are TRBV15 and TRBJ1-4; no clear D. Per the germline V gene, CDR1 is LNHNV and CDR2 is YYDKDF (reference sequence). The V gene lost 2 bases and the J gene lost 8 bases, with 15 bases spanning the gap. The CDR3 sequence is 15 residues long. CDR3 protein: CATSRQALASEKLFF. CDR3 nucleotides: TGTGCCACCAGCAGACAGGCACTAGCATCCGAAAAACTGTTTTTT.

This chain links TRBV19 with TRBJ1-2, with D perhaps matching TRBD1 (5 bases). V lost 7 bases and J lost 6, with 18 bases in between. Germline CDR1 LNHDA, CDR2 SQIVND (reference sequence). CDR3 size: 14 residues. The CDR3 here is CASTRLGRADGYTF. CDR3 DNA: TGTGCCAGTACCCGACTGGGCAGGGCCGATGGCTACACCTTC.

The V gene is TRBV30, the J gene TRBJ1-4; D may be TRBD1 (5 bases). V was trimmed by 3 bases and J by 4 bases, leaving 15 bases between them. Germline CDR1 reads GTSNPN; CDR2 reads SVGIG (reference sequence). The CDR3 extends over 15 amino acids. DNA of the CDR3: TGTGCCTGGAGCGCCGGGACGACGGTTAATGAAAAACTGTTTTTT. Its protein is CAWSAGTTVNEKLFF. Based on the CDR3 plus reference TRBV30 and TRBJ1-4, the full variable domain is SQTIHQWPATLVQPVGSPLSLECTVEGTSNPNLYWYRQAAGRGLQLLFYSVGIGQISSEVPQNLSASRPQDRQFILSSKKLLLSDSGFYLCAWSAGTTVNEKLFFGSGTQLSVL.

This rearrangement joins TRBV2 to TRBJ2-5, with D possibly being TRBD2 (5 bases). CDR1 and CDR2 (germline): SNHLY, FYNNEI. Trimming left V 1 base short and J 4 bases short, with 7 bases between. The CDR3 has 13 residues. CDR3 nucleotide sequence: TGTGCCAGCAGTGAAGTCGGAGGAGAGACCCAGTACTTC. Translated, it gives CASSEVGGETQYF. Supplemented by reference TRBV2 and TRBJ2-5, the full variable domain reads EPEVTQTPSHQVTQMGQEVILRCVPISNHLYFYWYRQILGQKVEFLVSFYNNEISEKSEIFDDQFSVERPDGSNFTLKIRSTKLEDSAMYFCASSEVGGETQYFGPGTRLLVL.

The chain joins TRBV18 to TRBJ1-3, with 10 positions matching TRBD1. The trim removed 3 bases at V and 2 bases at J, leaving 4 bases unmatched. CDR3 length: 16 amino acids. Germline V CDR1 and CDR2: KGHSH, LQKENI. The CDR3 loop reads CASSPRTGGAGNTIYF. Here the CDR3 DNA reads TGTGCCAGCTCACCGCGGACAGGGGGAGCTGGAAACACCATATATTTT. The full variable domain, its missing parts supplied by reference TRBV18 and TRBJ1-3, is NAGVMQNPRHLVRRRGQEARLRCSPMKGHSHVYWYRQLPEEGLKFMVYLQKENIIDESGMPKERFSAEFPKEGPSILRIQQVVRGDSAAYFCASSPRTGGAGNTIYFGEGSWLTVV.

The chain links TRBV11-3 to TRBJ2-2; D is perhaps TRBD2 (5 bases). This CDR3 region has 13 residues. Trimming took off 5 bases at V and 3 bases at J, with 7 bases between the two ends. Germline V CDR1 and CDR2: SGHNT, YENEEA. Here the CDR3 reads CASSRGYTGELFF. In nucleotides, the CDR3 is TGTGCCAGCAGCAGAGGGTACACCGGGGAGCTGTTTTTT. Based on the CDR3 plus reference TRBV11-3 and TRBJ2-2, the full variable domain is EAGVVQSPRYKIIEKKQPVAFWCNPISGHNTLYWYLQNLGQGPELLIRYENEEAVDDSQLPKDRFSAERLKGVDSTLKIQPAELGDSAVYLCASSRGYTGELFFGEGSRLTVL.

The chain combines TRBV5-1 with TRBJ2-5; D not resolved. The CDR3 is 14 amino acids. CDR1 is SGHRS, CDR2 YFSETQ, per germline. The ends were cut back, 4 bases at V and 2 bases at J, with 12 bases in the middle. CDR3 in amino acids: CASSEDGRQETQYF. The CDR3 DNA reads TGCGCCAGCAGCGAGGACGGTAGGCAAGAGACCCAGTACTTC.

The J gene is TRBJ2-5, the V gene TRBV7-2; TRBD1 might be the D (6 bases). Germline V lookup: CDR1 SGHTA, CDR2 FQGNSA. V was pared by 2 bases and J by 6 bases, with 16 bases between. The CDR3 sequence is 15 residues long. CDR3 region: CASSLSGPGEKTQYF. CDR3 nucleotide sequence: TGTGCCAGCAGCTTAAGTGGGCCAGGGGAGAAGACCCAGTACTTC.

The CDR3 protein is CASSPRGTAHYGYTF. As DNA, the CDR3 is TGTGCCAGCAGCCCCCGGGGGACAGCGCACTATGGCTACACCTTC. The J gene is TRBJ1-2, the V gene TRBV3-1 (or the pseudogene TRBV3-2), with 7 bases lining up with TRBD1. J gave up 3 bases and V 4 bases, and 8 bases lay outside the gene matches. The germline V gene encodes CDR1 LGHDT and CDR2 YNNKEL (reference sequence). The CDR3 sequence is 15 residues long.

This sequence joins TRBV24-1 and TRBJ2-2, with a possible D match to TRBD1 (5 bases). V was pared by 2 bases and J by 5 bases, with 8 bases between. The V gene's germline CDR1 is KGHDR and CDR2 SFDVKD. The CDR3 is made up of 14 amino acids. The CDR3 spells CATSDSDRTGELFF. The CDR3 bases are TGTGCCACCAGTGATTCCGACAGAACCGGGGAGCTGTTTTTT.

This clone was seen only once. J is TRBJ1-6 and V is TRBV30; the match to TRBD1 covers 8 bases. The germline V gene has CDR1 GTSNPN and CDR2 SVGIG (reference sequence). The CDR3 sequence is 12 residues long. The J segment lost 6 bases and the V segment lost 7 bases, leaving 2 bases of the junction unmatched. DNA of the CDR3: TGTGCCTTGGACAGGGTTAATTCACCCCTCCACTTT. This encodes CALDRVNSPLHF.

The chain uses TRBV28 and TRBJ2-1, with 8 bases identical to TRBD1. CDR1 is MDHEN and CDR2 is SYDVKM in the germline V gene. This CDR3 has 15 amino acids. The ends lost 5 bases at V and 5 bases at J; junction bases unmatched: 8. CDR3 amino acids: CASSPGDRGNNEQFF. For the CDR3, the DNA is TGTGCCAGCAGTCCGGGCGACAGGGGAAACAATGAGCAGTTCTTC.

The J gene is TRBJ1-4, the V gene TRBV24-1, with no clear D. This CDR3 is built from 13 residues. V lost 3 bases and J lost 8, with 9 bases in between. CDR1 is KGHDR and CDR2 is SFDVKD in the germline V gene. CDR3 DNA sequence: TGTGCCACCAGTGATCCCTTTGCCGAAAAACTGTTTTTT. Translating gives CATSDPFAEKLFF.

The gene calls are TRBV30 and TRBJ2-3; D is possibly TRBD1 or TRBD2 (6 bases each). The CDR3 is made up of 14 amino acids. V lost 3 bases to trimming and J lost 0 bases, with 10 bases between them. The V gene's germline CDR1 is GTSNPN and CDR2 SVGIG (reference sequence). CDR3 sequence: CAWRKGGSTDTQYF. As DNA, the CDR3 is TGTGCCTGGAGAAAGGGGGGCAGCACAGATACGCAGTATTTT.

The V and J genes are TRBV19 and TRBJ1-1; D possibly corresponds to TRBD1 (5 bases). CDR3 length: 14 residues. From germline, CDR1 is LNHDA and CDR2 SQIVND (reference sequence). The ends were cut back, 7 bases at V and 0 bases at J, with 12 bases in the middle. The CDR3 loop is CASMGTLMNTEAFF. The CDR3 region has the DNA TGTGCCAGTATGGGGACCCTAATGAACACTGAAGCTTTCTTT. The full variable domain, completed using reference TRBV19 and TRBJ1-1, is DGGITQSPKYLFRKEGQNVTLSCEQNLNHDAMYWYRQDPGQGLRLIYYSQIVNDFQKGDIAEGYSVSREKKESFPLTVTSAQKNPTAFYLCASMGTLMNTEAFFGQGTRLTVV.

The V call is TRBV6-5, the J call TRBJ2-5, with D maybe TRBD1 (6 bases). The germline gives CDR1 MNHEY, CDR2 SVGAGI. V lost 0 bases to trimming and J lost 9 bases, with 14 bases between them. There are 14 residues in the CDR3. DNA for the CDR3: TGTGCCAGCAGTTACTCGGCAGGGGCCACGGCCCAGTACTTC. It is translated as CASSYSAGATAQYF.